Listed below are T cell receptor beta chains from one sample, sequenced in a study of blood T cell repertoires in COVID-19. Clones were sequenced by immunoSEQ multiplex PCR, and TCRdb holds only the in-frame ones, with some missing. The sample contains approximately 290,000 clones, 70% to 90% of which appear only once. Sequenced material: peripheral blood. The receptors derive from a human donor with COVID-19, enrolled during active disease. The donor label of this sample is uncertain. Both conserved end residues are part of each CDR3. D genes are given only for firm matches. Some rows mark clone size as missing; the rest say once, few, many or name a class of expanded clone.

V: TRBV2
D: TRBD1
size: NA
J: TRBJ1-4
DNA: TGTGCCAGCAGGGCAGGGGGGCGGAATGAAAAACTGTTTTTT
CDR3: CASRAGGRNEKLFF

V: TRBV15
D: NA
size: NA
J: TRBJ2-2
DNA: TGTGCCACCAGCAGAGATTTCCAGGGGTCAACTATCTTGGCCGGGGAGCTGTTTTTT
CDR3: CATSRDFQGSTILAGELFF

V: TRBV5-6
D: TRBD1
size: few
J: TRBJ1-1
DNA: TGTGCCAGCAGCTCCCTAACAGGGGGTTTTGAAGCTTTCTTT
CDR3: CASSSLTGGFEAFF

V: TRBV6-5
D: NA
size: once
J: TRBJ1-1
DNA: TGTGCCAGCAAAGGGGACATCGATAACACTGAAGCTTTCTTT
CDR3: CASKGDIDNTEAFF

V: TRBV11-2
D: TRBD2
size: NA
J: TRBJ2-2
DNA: TGTGCCAGCAGCCCTAGCGGACTTAACACCGGGGAGCTGTTTTTT
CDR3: CASSPSGLNTGELFF

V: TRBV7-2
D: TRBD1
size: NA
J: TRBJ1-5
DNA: TGTGCCAGCAGCTTTCAGGGGGCGGGTAGCAATCAGCCCCAGCATTTT
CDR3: CASSFQGAGSNQPQHF

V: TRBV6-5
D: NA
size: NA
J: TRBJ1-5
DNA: TGTGCCAGCAGTTCCCCGCAGGGTAGGGGTCAGCCCCAGCATTTT
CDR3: CASSSPQGRGQPQHF

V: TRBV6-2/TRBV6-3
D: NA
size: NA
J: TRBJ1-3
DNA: TGTGCCAGCAGTTTCGACAGGAGCTCTGGAAACACCATATATTTT
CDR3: CASSFDRSSGNTIYF

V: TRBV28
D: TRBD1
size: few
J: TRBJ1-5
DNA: TGTGCCAGCATCCCCTGGGGACAGGGACAGCCCCAGCATTTT
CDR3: CASIPWGQGQPQHF

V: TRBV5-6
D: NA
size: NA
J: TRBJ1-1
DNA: TGTGCCAGCACCCCTTCTCGCAGATTGAACACTGAAGCTTTCTTT
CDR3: CASTPSRRLNTEAFF

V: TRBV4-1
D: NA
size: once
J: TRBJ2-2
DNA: TGCGCCAGCAGCCAGAAGGGGAACGGGGAGCTGTTTTTT
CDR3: CASSQKGNGELFF

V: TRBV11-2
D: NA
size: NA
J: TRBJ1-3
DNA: TGTGCCAGCAGCTTAGGGGAGTCTGGAAACACCATATATTTT
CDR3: CASSLGESGNTIYF

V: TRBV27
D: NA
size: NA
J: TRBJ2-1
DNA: TGTGCCAGCAGTTTATCGCGGAGCTCCTACAATGAGCAGTTCTTC
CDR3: CASSLSRSSYNEQFF

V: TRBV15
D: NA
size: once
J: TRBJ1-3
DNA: TGTGCCACCAGCAGAGATCCGGGACAAAGCTCTGGAAACACCATATATTTT
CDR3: CATSRDPGQSSGNTIYF

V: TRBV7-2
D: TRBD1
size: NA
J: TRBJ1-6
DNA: TGTGCCAGCAGCCCAAGGACAGGGAGTAATTCACCCCTCCACTTT
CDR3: CASSPRTGSNSPLHF

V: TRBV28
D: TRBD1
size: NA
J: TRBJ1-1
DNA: TGTGCCAGCAGGGATACCGGGACAGGGGGCGTCGCTTTCTTT
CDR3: CASRDTGTGGVAFF

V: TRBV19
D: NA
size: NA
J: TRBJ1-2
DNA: TGTGCCAGTACCCTTATAAGGGGTAGTGGCTACACCTTC
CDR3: CASTLIRGSGYTF

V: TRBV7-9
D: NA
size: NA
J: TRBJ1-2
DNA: TGTGCCAGCAGCTTAGCTAGGGACACTACCTCTAACTATGGCTACACCTTC
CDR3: CASSLARDTTSNYGYTF

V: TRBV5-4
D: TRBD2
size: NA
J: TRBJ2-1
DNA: TGTGCCAGCAGACTAGTGGGCGGGAGGGTCTCCTACAATGAGCAGTTCTTC
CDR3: CASRLVGGRVSYNEQFF

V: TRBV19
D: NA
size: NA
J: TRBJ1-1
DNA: TGTGCCAGTCAACTATACCGGGGCACTGAAGCTTTCTTT
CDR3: CASQLYRGTEAFF

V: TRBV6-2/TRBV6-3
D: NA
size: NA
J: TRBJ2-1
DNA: TGTGCCAGCAGTTACGTCAGGGAGCAGTTCTTC
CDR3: CASSYVREQFF

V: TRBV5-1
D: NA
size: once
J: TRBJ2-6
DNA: TGCGCCAGCAGCTCCACAGCCGGGGCCAACGTCCTGACTTTC
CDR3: CASSSTAGANVLTF

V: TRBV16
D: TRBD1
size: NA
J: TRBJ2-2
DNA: TGTGCCAGCAGCCAATCCACAGGGGGCGTCTTCACCGGGGAGCTGTTTTTT
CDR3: CASSQSTGGVFTGELFF

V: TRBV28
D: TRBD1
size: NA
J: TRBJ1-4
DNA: TGTGCCAGCAGTTCCCAGGGGGAGCGTGAAAAACTGTTTTTT
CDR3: CASSSQGEREKLFF

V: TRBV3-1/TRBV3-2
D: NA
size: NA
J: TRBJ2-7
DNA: TGTGCCAGCAGCCATCCGTCGGCTAGGGGAACCTACGAGCAGTACTTC
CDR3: CASSHPSARGTYEQYF

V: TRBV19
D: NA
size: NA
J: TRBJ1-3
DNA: TGTGCCAGTAGTAGGGACAACTCTGGAAACACCATATATTTT
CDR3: CASSRDNSGNTIYF

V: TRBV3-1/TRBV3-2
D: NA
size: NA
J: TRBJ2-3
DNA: TGTGCCAGCAGCCCCCTGAGAATCAGCACAGATACGCAGTATTTT
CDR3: CASSPLRISTDTQYF

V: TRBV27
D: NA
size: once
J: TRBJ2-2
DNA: TGTGCCAGCAGTTTACAAAGAGACAGGAACACCGGGGAGCTGTTTTTT
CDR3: CASSLQRDRNTGELFF

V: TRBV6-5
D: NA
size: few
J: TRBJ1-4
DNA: TGTGCCAGCAGTTACTCCCCAGGGGCGACTGAAAAACTGTTTTTT
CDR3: CASSYSPGATEKLFF

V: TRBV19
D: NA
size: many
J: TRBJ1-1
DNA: TGTGCCAGTAGTATTTTGCGGGGGGGGACTGAAGCTTTCTTT
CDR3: CASSILRGGTEAFF

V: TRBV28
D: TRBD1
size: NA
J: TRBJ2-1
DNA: TGTGCCAGCAGCCCAGGGGGCGGGAATGAGCAGTTCTTC
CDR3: CASSPGGGNEQFF